A selection of T cell receptor beta chains follows, all from one sample in a study of blood T cell repertoires in COVID-19. The data were produced by immunoSEQ multiplex PCR, yet TCRdb's version contains in-frame clones alone and is incomplete. The top ten clones hold around 35% of a sample with 30,000 to 45,000 clones, around nine tenths of them seen once. Sequencing input: peripheral blood. The receptors were sampled from a man aged 70 or older with active COVID-19. Each CDR3 is given with its conserved first and last residue. The D gene is left open where the match is weak. The size field is filled for only some rows; it gives once, few, many or a size class.

clone size: few
J gene: TRBJ1-2
V gene: TRBV28
D gene: -
CDR3 DNA: TGTGCCAGCAGTTTACTGGACAGCGGTTTTTACTATGGCTACACCTTC
CDR3 protein: CASSLLDSGFYYGYTF

clone size: -
J gene: TRBJ2-1
V gene: TRBV19
D gene: -
CDR3 DNA: TGTGCCAGTAGTATAGATAGGGGTTCCTACAATGAGCAGTTCTTC
CDR3 protein: CASSIDRGSYNEQFF

clone size: -
J gene: TRBJ2-7
V gene: TRBV30
D gene: -
CDR3 DNA: TGTGCCTGGAGTGCCGGGATCTTCTACGAGCAGTACTTC
CDR3 protein: CAWSAGIFYEQYF

clone size: -
J gene: TRBJ1-1
V gene: TRBV13
D gene: -
CDR3 DNA: TGTGCCAGCAGCTCGCAGGGCACGAACACTGAAGCTTTCTTT
CDR3 protein: CASSSQGTNTEAFF

clone size: -
J gene: TRBJ1-5
V gene: TRBV4-1
D gene: -
CDR3 DNA: TGCGCCAGTTTTACCGACAGCACTACGGATAGCAATCAGCCCCAGCATTTT
CDR3 protein: CASFTDSTTDSNQPQHF

clone size: once
J gene: TRBJ1-5
V gene: TRBV4-1
D gene: TRBD1
CDR3 DNA: TGCGCCAGCAGCCAAGAGCACAGGGGTGGTGGCAATCAGCCCCAGCATTTT
CDR3 protein: CASSQEHRGGGNQPQHF

clone size: -
J gene: TRBJ2-1
V gene: TRBV5-4
D gene: TRBD2
CDR3 DNA: TGTGCCAGCAGCTTGGGAGGCGGGGGGTCCTACAATGAGCAGTTCTTC
CDR3 protein: CASSLGGGGSYNEQFF

clone size: -
J gene: TRBJ2-7
V gene: TRBV15
D gene: -
CDR3 DNA: TGTGCCACCAGCGCATTCAAAGGGGCGGGGGCGGTCAACGAGCAGTACTTC
CDR3 protein: CATSAFKGAGAVNEQYF

clone size: once
J gene: TRBJ2-1
V gene: TRBV24-1
D gene: TRBD2
CDR3 DNA: TGTGCCACCAGTGATCCCGGGAGGGACAATGAGCAGTTCTTC
CDR3 protein: CATSDPGRDNEQFF

clone size: -
J gene: TRBJ2-1
V gene: TRBV4-3
D gene: TRBD2
CDR3 DNA: TGCGCCAGCAGCCAAGCCCTGATTAGCGGGAGTAGGCAGTTCTTC
CDR3 protein: CASSQALISGSRQFF

clone size: -
J gene: TRBJ2-1
V gene: TRBV7-6
D gene: TRBD1
CDR3 DNA: TGTGCCAGCAGCTTAGAGGCGGGGACAGGCTCCTACAATGAGCAGTTCTTC
CDR3 protein: CASSLEAGTGSYNEQFF

clone size: -
J gene: TRBJ1-2
V gene: TRBV7-2
D gene: TRBD1
CDR3 DNA: TGTGCCAGCAGCCAACAGGGGGCCGGCTATGGCTACACCTTC
CDR3 protein: CASSQQGAGYGYTF

clone size: -
J gene: TRBJ1-1
V gene: TRBV19
D gene: -
CDR3 DNA: TGTGCCAGTAGTATAGGTGGGCAGGTTGAAGCTTTCTTT
CDR3 protein: CASSIGGQVEAFF

clone size: few
J gene: TRBJ2-1
V gene: TRBV11-2
D gene: TRBD1
CDR3 DNA: TGTGCCAGCAGCTCAAGGCTGGGACAGGGGAAGGATGAGCAGTTCTTC
CDR3 protein: CASSSRLGQGKDEQFF

clone size: -
J gene: TRBJ2-1
V gene: TRBV7-8
D gene: TRBD2
CDR3 DNA: TGTGCCAGCAGCTTATCGGGACTATTTACCTACAATGAGCAGTTCTTC
CDR3 protein: CASSLSGLFTYNEQFF

clone size: -
J gene: TRBJ2-3
V gene: TRBV7-2
D gene: TRBD2
CDR3 DNA: TGTGCCAGCAGCTCCCAACCGTTAGCGGGGAGAACAGATACGCAGTATTTT
CDR3 protein: CASSSQPLAGRTDTQYF

clone size: once
J gene: TRBJ1-2
V gene: TRBV5-4
D gene: -
CDR3 DNA: TGTGCCAGCAGCTGGGGGGGAGGGGGCTATGGCTACACCTTC
CDR3 protein: CASSWGGGGYGYTF

clone size: -
J gene: TRBJ1-1
V gene: TRBV28
D gene: -
CDR3 DNA: TGTGAAGTCCGGGGGAACACTGAAGCTTTCTTT
CDR3 protein: CEVRGNTEAFF

clone size: -
J gene: TRBJ1-4
V gene: TRBV4-2
D gene: -
CDR3 DNA: TGTGCCAGCAGCCAACTAGCAGGGGTAACTAATGAAAAACTGTTTTTT
CDR3 protein: CASSQLAGVTNEKLFF

clone size: -
J gene: TRBJ1-6
V gene: TRBV6-6
D gene: -
CDR3 DNA: TGTGCCAGCAGTTACTCGTCAGGGTCTAATTCACCCCTCCACTTT
CDR3 protein: CASSYSSGSNSPLHF

clone size: -
J gene: TRBJ2-3
V gene: TRBV4-3
D gene: -
CDR3 DNA: TGCGCCAGCAGCCAAACCCAGGGGCGCACAGATACGCAGTATTTT
CDR3 protein: CASSQTQGRTDTQYF

clone size: -
J gene: TRBJ2-1
V gene: TRBV6-4
D gene: -
CDR3 DNA: TGTGCCAGCAGCACCATGGGGGGGGGCCTTTACAATGAGCAGTTCTTC
CDR3 protein: CASSTMGGGLYNEQFF

clone size: -
J gene: TRBJ1-4
V gene: TRBV4-2
D gene: TRBD1
CDR3 DNA: TGTGCCAGCAGCCCGGACAGGGGTTCGGGTGAAAAACTGTTTTTT
CDR3 protein: CASSPDRGSGEKLFF

clone size: -
J gene: TRBJ2-1
V gene: TRBV20-1
D gene: -
CDR3 DNA: TGCAGTGCTGATCCGGGGAATGAGCAGTTCTTC
CDR3 protein: CSADPGNEQFF

clone size: few
J gene: TRBJ2-3
V gene: TRBV21-1
D gene: -
CDR3 DNA: TGTGCCAGCACCCCTAGGGGGGGCTGCACAGATACGCAGTATTTT
CDR3 protein: CASTPRGGCTDTQYF

clone size: -
J gene: TRBJ2-1
V gene: TRBV24-1
D gene: TRBD2
CDR3 DNA: TGTGCCACCAGTGATTTTCGGCGGGAGGGATACAATGAGCAGTTCTTC
CDR3 protein: CATSDFRREGYNEQFF

clone size: -
J gene: TRBJ1-2
V gene: TRBV7-9
D gene: -
CDR3 DNA: TGTGCCAGCAGCTTAGTACAGGGTCTCGGGGGCTACACCTTC
CDR3 protein: CASSLVQGLGGYTF

clone size: -
J gene: TRBJ1-1
V gene: TRBV18
D gene: -
CDR3 DNA: TGTGCCAGCTCACCGGACAGAAAAAACACTGAAGCTTTCTTT
CDR3 protein: CASSPDRKNTEAFF

clone size: -
J gene: TRBJ2-5
V gene: TRBV2
D gene: TRBD2
CDR3 DNA: TGTGCCAGCAACCCTAGGTTAGCGGGGAGCCGAGAGACCCAGTACTTC
CDR3 protein: CASNPRLAGSRETQYF

clone size: -
J gene: TRBJ1-2
V gene: TRBV30
D gene: -
CDR3 DNA: TGTGCCTGGAGTCCGGGACATCTTGACTACACCTTC
CDR3 protein: CAWSPGHLDYTF

clone size: -
J gene: TRBJ1-1
V gene: TRBV11-2
D gene: TRBD1
CDR3 DNA: TGTGCCAGCAGACACAGGGGCTCTGAAGCTTTCTTT
CDR3 protein: CASRHRGSEAFF

clone size: -
J gene: TRBJ1-6
V gene: TRBV5-1
D gene: TRBD1
CDR3 DNA: TGCGCCAGCAGCCGACAGGGGGATAATTCACCCCTCCACTTT
CDR3 protein: CASSRQGDNSPLHF